This T cell receptor beta chain stems from a study of T cells in Graves' hyperthyroidism and ophthalmopathy. Individuals with ophthalmopathy presented a Clinical Activity Score of at least 3, a NOSPECS grade of at least 4 and a duration under 3 months. The V gene's germline CDR1 is SGHVS and CDR2 FNYEAQ. V shed 5 bases, J shed 4 bases, and the junction held 12 bases outside the gene matches. The CDR3 length is 17 residues. There are many counts of this clonotype. RNA transcripts were the template for amplifying TCR beta CDR3 regions. The HTBI primer set served for first-round RT-PCR of the TCR CDR3. MiXCR was run by TCRdb on the multiplex PCR reads, yielding one entry per CDR3 protein. The sample consists of 400,000 or so distinct CDR3 sequences, about 14% of them appearing once.

The receptor's source is a man aged 45-65 years with Graves' ophthalmopathy. Source material: blood. The rearrangement uses TRBV7-6 and TRBJ2-5; 11 bases agree with TRBD2. The CDR3 region has the DNA TGTGCCAGCAGCCCAACAGGAGCCGGGACTAGCGGAGAGACCCAGTACTTC. Translating gives CASSPTGAGTSGETQYF.